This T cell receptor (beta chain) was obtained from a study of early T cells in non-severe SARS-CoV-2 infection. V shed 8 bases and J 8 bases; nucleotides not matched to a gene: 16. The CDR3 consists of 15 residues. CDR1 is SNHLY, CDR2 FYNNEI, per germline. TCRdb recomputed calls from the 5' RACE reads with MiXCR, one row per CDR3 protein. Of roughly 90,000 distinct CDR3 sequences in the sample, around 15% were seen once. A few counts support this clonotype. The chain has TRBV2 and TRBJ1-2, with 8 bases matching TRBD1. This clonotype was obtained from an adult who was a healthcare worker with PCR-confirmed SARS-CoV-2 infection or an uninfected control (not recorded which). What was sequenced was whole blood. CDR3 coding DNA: TGTGCCAGCGACGGGACAGGAACACGCCGGGAGGGCTACACCTTC. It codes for CASDGTGTRREGYTF.